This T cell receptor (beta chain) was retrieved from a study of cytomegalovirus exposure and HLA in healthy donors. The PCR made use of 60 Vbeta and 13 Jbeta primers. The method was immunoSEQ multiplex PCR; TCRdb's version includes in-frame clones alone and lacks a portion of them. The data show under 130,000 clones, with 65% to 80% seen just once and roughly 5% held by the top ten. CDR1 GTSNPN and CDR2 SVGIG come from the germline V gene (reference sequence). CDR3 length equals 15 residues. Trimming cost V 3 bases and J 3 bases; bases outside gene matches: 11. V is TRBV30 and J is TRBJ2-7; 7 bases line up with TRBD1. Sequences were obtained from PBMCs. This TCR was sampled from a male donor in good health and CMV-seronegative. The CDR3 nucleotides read TGTGCCTGGAGCCGATCTACCGGGACAGTCTACGAGCAGTACTTC. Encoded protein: CAWSRSTGTVYEQYF.